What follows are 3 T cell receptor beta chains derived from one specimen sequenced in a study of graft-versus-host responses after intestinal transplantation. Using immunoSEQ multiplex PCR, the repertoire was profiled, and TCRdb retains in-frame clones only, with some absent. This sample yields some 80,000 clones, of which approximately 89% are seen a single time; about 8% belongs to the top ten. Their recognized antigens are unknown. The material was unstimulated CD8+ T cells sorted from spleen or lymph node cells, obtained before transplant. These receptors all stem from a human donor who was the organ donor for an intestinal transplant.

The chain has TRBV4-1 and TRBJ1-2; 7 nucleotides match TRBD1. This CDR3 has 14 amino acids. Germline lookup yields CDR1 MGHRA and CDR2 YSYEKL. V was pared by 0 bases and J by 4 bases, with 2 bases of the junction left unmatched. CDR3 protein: CASSQETGSYGYTF. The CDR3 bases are TGCGCCAGCAGCCAAGAGACAGGGTCCTATGGCTACACCTTC.

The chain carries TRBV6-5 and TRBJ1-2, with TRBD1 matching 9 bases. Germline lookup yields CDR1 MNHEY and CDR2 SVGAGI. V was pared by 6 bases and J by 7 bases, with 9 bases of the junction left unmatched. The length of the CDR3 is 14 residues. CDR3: CASSQQGTGTGYTF. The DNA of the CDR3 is TGTGCCAGCAGCCAACAGGGGACAGGGACTGGCTACACCTTC.

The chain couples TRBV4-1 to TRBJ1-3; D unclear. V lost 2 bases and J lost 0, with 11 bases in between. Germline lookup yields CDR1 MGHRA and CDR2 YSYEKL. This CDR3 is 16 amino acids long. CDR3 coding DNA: TGCGCCAGCAGCCAAAGTCTGCAGAGCTCTGGAAACACCATATATTTT. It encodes CASSQSLQSSGNTIYF.